This T cell receptor beta chain appears in the sequencing data of a study of glioma-infiltrating T cells after dendritic cell vaccination. Study in general: The vaccine used monocyte-derived dendritic cells pulsed overnight with autologous tumor lysate.

A single count supports this clone. This table comes from immunoSEQ multiplex PCR, and its TCRdb copy is limited to in-frame clones, with some not included. The table has around 78,000 clones, less than 85% seen once. Time point described: after dendritic cell vaccination, including at tumor progression/relapse. None of the glioblastoma patients had an isocitrate dehydrogenase mutation. The TCR comes from a human donor with glioblastoma. The specimen comprised blood, sampled after dendritic cell vaccination.

The CDR3 sequence is CASSSGGKTEQYF. In DNA, the CDR3 is TGTGCCAGCAGTTCCGGAGGAAAGACCGAGCAGTACTTC. The genes are TRBV27 and TRBJ2-7, with a possible D match to TRBD2 (5 bases). Trimming removed 4 bases from V and 6 bases from J, with 13 bases in between. CDR1 is MNHEY and CDR2 is SMNVEV in the germline V gene (reference sequence). The CDR3 extends over 13 amino acids.